These T cell receptor beta chains were read from a single sample in a study of early T cells in non-severe SARS-CoV-2 infection. One entry per CDR3 protein, called by TCRdb with MiXCR from the 5' RACE reads. This table has approximately 81,000 distinct CDR3 sequences, over 10% appearing once. Sequencing was done on a sample of whole blood. The receptor set was obtained from an adult who was a healthcare worker with PCR-confirmed SARS-CoV-2 infection or an uninfected control (not recorded which). Each CDR3 is given with its conserved first and last residue. The order of the fields is J gene, clone size, V gene, D gene, CDR3 length, CDR3 protein, CDR3 DNA. A D gene is named only where the DNA matches it firmly. For some rows the clone size is stated as once, few or many, or as a class when expanded; others skip it.

TRBJ2-3,few,TRBV14,TRBD2,15,CASSILGLATDTQYF,TGTGCCAGCAGCATCCTAGGACTAGCGACAGATACGCAGTATTTT
TRBJ2-7,many,TRBV3-1,TRBD2,15,CASSYPGTRGSEQYF,TGTGCCAGCAGCTACCCCGGGACTAGAGGGTCCGAGCAGTACTTC
TRBJ2-1,-,TRBV12-3/TRBV12-4,-,15,CASSSGPLANNEQFF,TGTGCCAGCAGTTCCGGGCCTCTGGCGAACAATGAGCAGTTCTTC
TRBJ2-7,-,TRBV7-8,TRBD2,15,CASSPSGGLRYEQYF,TGTGCCAGCAGCCCGAGCGGGGGGCTGCGCTACGAGCAGTACTTC
TRBJ1-6,-,TRBV11-2,-,15,CASSLDGGIRSPLHF,TGTGCCAGCAGCTTAGATGGGGGGATTCGTTCACCCCTCCACTTT
TRBJ2-6,few,TRBV11-2,TRBD1,14,CASTFSRDSNVLTF,TGTGCCAGCACCTTCTCCCGGGACAGCAACGTCCTGACTTTC
TRBJ2-7,-,TRBV10-3,TRBD1,15,CAISEFGQGDYEQYF,TGTGCCATCAGTGAGTTTGGACAGGGGGACTACGAGCAGTACTTC
TRBJ2-2,few,TRBV7-9,TRBD2,17,CASSSRVSGANTGELFF,TGTGCCAGCAGCTCCCGAGTGAGCGGGGCGAACACCGGGGAGCTGTTTTTT
TRBJ2-3,-,TRBV6-4,TRBD1,15,CASSARDRGIDTQYF,TGTGCCAGCAGTGCCCGGGACAGGGGAATAGATACGCAGTATTTT
TRBJ2-5,few,TRBV5-1,TRBD2,16,CASRPGLAGRQETQYF,TGCGCCAGCAGGCCGGGACTAGCGGGGCGACAAGAGACCCAGTACTTC
TRBJ1-1,few,TRBV5-6,-,13,CASSMQENTEAFF,TGTGCCAGCAGTATGCAGGAGAACACTGAAGCTTTCTTT
TRBJ1-1,many,TRBV10-3,-,12,CAARGSNTEAFF,TGTGCCGCCCGCGGAAGTAACACTGAAGCTTTCTTT
TRBJ2-5,many,TRBV7-9,-,14,CASSLNTPQETQYF,TGTGCCAGCAGCTTAAACACACCCCAAGAGACCCAGTACTTC
TRBJ2-7,few,TRBV18,TRBD1,16,CASSPNDRANSYEQYF,TGTGCCAGCTCACCAAACGACAGGGCTAACTCCTACGAGCAGTACTTC
TRBJ1-1,few,TRBV20-1,TRBD1,13,CSAWGQAVREAFF,TGCAGTGCTTGGGGACAGGCGGTGAGAGAAGCTTTCTTT
TRBJ2-1,few,TRBV29-1,-,15,CSVAGARETYNEQFF,TGCAGCGTTGCGGGCGCCCGAGAGACCTACAATGAGCAGTTCTTC
TRBJ1-3,many,TRBV6-5,-,15,CASRPTGSSGNTIYF,TGTGCCAGCAGACCTACAGGGAGCTCTGGAAACACCATATATTTT
TRBJ2-5,-,TRBV12-3/TRBV12-4,TRBD2,15,CASSFQGLAGETQYF,TGTGCCAGCAGTTTCCAAGGACTAGCGGGAGAGACCCAGTACTTC
TRBJ1-3,-,TRBV11-2,TRBD1,15,CASSSGATGKPTIYF,TGTGCCAGCAGCTCGGGGGCGACAGGGAAGCCCACCATATATTTT
TRBJ1-1,-,TRBV6-1,TRBD1,20,CASSESVRGGQGEMNTEAFF,TGTGCCAGCAGTGAAAGCGTAAGAGGAGGACAGGGTGAGATGAACACTGAAGCTTTCTTT